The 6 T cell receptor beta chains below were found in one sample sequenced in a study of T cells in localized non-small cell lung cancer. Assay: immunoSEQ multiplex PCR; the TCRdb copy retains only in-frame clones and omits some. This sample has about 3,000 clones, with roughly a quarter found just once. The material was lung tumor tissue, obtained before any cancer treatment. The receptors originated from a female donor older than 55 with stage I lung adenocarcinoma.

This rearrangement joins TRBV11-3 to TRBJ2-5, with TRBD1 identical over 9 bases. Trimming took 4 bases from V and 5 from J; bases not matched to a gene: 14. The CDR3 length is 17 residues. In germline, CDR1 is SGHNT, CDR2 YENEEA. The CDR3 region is CASSSSGTGSRGETQYF. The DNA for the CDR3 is TGTGCCAGCAGCTCTTCCGGGACAGGGTCGAGGGGTGAGACCCAGTACTTC. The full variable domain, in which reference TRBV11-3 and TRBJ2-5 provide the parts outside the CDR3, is EAGVVQSPRYKIIEKKQPVAFWCNPISGHNTLYWYLQNLGQGPELLIRYENEEAVDDSQLPKDRFSAERLKGVDSTLKIQPAELGDSAVYLCASSSSGTGSRGETQYFGPGTRLLVL.

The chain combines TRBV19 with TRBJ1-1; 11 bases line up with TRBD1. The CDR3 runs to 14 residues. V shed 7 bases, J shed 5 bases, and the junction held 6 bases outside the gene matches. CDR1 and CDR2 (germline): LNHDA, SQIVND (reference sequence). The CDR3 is CASIPGTGGTEAFF. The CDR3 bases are TGTGCCAGTATTCCCGGGACAGGGGGAACTGAAGCTTTCTTT. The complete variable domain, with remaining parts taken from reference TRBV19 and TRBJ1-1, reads DGGITQSPKYLFRKEGQNVTLSCEQNLNHDAMYWYRQDPGQGLRLIYYSQIVNDFQKGDIAEGYSVSREKKESFPLTVTSAQKNPTAFYLCASIPGTGGTEAFFGQGTRLTVV.

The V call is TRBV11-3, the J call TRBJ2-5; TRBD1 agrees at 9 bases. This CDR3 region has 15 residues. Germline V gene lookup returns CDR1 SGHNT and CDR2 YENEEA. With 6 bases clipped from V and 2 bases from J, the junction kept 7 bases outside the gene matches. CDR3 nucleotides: TGTGCCAGCAGGTTTCCGGGACAGGGTCAAGAGACCCAGTACTTC. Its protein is CASRFPGQGQETQYF.

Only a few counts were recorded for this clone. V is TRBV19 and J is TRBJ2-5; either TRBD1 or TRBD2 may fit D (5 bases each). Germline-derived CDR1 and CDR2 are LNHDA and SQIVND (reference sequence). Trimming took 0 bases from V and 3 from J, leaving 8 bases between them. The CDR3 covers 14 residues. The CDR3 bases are TGTGCCAGTAGTATAGATGGGGGAGAAGAGACCCAGTACTTC. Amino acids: CASSIDGGEETQYF.

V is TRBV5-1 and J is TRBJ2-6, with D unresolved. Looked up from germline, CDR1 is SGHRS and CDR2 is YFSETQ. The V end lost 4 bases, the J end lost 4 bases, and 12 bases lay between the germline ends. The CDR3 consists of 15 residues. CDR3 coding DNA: TGCGCCAGCAGCCTGGCCTTCCCCGGGGCCAACGTCCTGACTTTC. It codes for CASSLAFPGANVLTF.

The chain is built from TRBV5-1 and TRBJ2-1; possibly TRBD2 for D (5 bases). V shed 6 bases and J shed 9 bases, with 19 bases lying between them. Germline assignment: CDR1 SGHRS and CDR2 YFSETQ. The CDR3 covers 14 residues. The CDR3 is CASTFDGLAGEQFF. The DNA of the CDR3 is TGCGCCAGCACCTTCGACGGACTCGCAGGTGAGCAGTTCTTC.